This entry features one T cell receptor (beta chain) sequence. Its antigen is currently unknown. This record comes from a study of vaccination effects on CD4 cells after COVID-19. Trimming cost V 2 bases and J 3 bases; bases outside gene matches: 7. The CDR3 is 16 amino acids. Germline V gene data show CDR1 as MGHRA and CDR2 as YSYEKL. Antigen-specific CD4+ T cells expanded by the ViraFEST assay with viral peptide pools were then sequenced. Subsequent to a culture period of around eleven days, CD4+ T cells were isolated. The person had PCR-confirmed SARS-CoV-2 infection between March and December 2020. Sequencing was performed with immunoSEQ multiplex PCR; in TCRdb, only in-frame clones are kept and a portion is missing. The data show tens of thousands of clones, about 80% seen once.

The V and J genes are TRBV4-1 and TRBJ2-3; 8 positions agree with TRBD1. The sequence was collected from a human donor who had a prior SARS-CoV-2 infection. Sequencing was performed on CD4+ T cells from PBMCs cultured with a peptide pool, taken before COVID-19 vaccination. CDR3 coding DNA: TGCGCCAGCAGCCAACAGGGGGCTCAGTGGACAGATACGCAGTATTTT. It specifies CASSQQGAQWTDTQYF.